Sequencing of this TCR beta chain was carried out in a study of T-cell reconstitution after alpha-beta-depleted transplantation in children. V lost 3 bases and J lost 2; bases outside the gene matches: 7. CDR1 and CDR2 (germline): LGHNA, YNFKEQ. This CDR3 has 15 residues. Study-wide findings and caveats: Expanded clones from the graft, numbering several hundred, reportedly supplied alpha-beta T cells about two months after transplant. It was surviving recipient T cells and thymic progenitors that gave some patients high TCRbeta diversity at day 60. T cells produced anew were the main source of T-cell counts and diversity one year after transplant.

A word on this clonotype: Its antigen is unknown.

Library preparation (for TCRbeta) was performed with unique molecular identifiers. MiXCR, applied by TCRdb to the PCR reads, yields one record per CDR3 protein. The sample includes about 980,000 distinct CDR3 sequences, about 30% of them seen just once. The clonotype comes from a boy under two years old who had a stem cell transplant for SCID, so the T cells may come from the graft donor. J is TRBJ2-7 and V is TRBV4-2, with 7 bases identical to TRBD1. The source material was PBMCs, mostly from graft donor cells, sampled 360 days after TCRalphabeta/CD19-depleted stem cell transplant. DNA for the CDR3: TGTGCCAGCAGCCACCCGGGACAGCCAGCCTACGAGCAGTACTTC. Amino acid sequence: CASSHPGQPAYEQYF.